This TCR beta chain was recovered during a study of blood T cells in healthy people across ages. This CDR3 comprises 13 residues. Trimming took off 6 bases at V and 7 bases at J, with 10 bases between the two ends. Germline loops: CDR1 MGHRA, CDR2 YSYEKL. This clonotype was detected a few times. For the second PCR, which ran for about 7 to 11 cycles, a sample-barcoded 5' primer and a J-beta primer mix were used. Using its own MiXCR run on the 5' RACE reads, TCRdb lists one record per CDR3 protein. In the table there are about 1.8 million distinct CDR3 sequences, 49% of which are singletons. The sample comprised blood. The V call is TRBV4-1, the J call TRBJ1-6, with D maybe TRBD1 (6 bases). The receptor was isolated from a woman between 40 and 50 years old in good health. CDR3 sequence (DNA): TGCGCCAGCAGAAAGGGGGGGAATTCACCCCTCCACTTT. Translating gives CASRKGGNSPLHF.